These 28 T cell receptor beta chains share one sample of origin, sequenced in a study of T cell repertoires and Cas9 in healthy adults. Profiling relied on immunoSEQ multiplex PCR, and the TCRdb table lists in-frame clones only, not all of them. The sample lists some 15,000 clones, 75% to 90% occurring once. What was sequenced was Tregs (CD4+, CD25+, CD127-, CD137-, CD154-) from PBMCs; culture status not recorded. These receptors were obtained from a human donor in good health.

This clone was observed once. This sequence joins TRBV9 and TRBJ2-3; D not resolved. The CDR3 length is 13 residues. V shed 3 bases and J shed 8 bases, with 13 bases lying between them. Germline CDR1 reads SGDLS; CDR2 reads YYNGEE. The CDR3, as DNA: TGTGCCAGCAGCGAAGTAGACGAGGCTACGCAGTATTTT. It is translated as CASSEVDEATQYF.

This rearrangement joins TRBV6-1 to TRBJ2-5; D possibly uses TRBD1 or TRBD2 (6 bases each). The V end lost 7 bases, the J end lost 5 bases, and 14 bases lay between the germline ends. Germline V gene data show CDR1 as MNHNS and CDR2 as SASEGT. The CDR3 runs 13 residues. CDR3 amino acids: CASTPRGVETQYF. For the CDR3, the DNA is TGTGCCAGCACTCCGAGGGGGGTGGAGACCCAGTACTTC.

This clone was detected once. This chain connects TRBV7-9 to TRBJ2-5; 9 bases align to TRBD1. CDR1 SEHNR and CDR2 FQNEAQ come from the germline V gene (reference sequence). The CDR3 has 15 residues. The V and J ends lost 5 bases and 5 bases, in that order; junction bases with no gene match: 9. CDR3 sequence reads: CASSRGTGRGETQYF. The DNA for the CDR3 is TGTGCCAGCAGCAGAGGGACAGGGAGAGGGGAGACCCAGTACTTC.

The CDR3 reads CASGTHSNQPQHF. CDR3 nucleotides: TGTGCCAGCGGGACTCATAGCAATCAGCCCCAGCATTTT. The chain links TRBV19 to TRBJ1-5; a weak D match, TRBD1 (5 bases). This CDR3 is built from 13 residues. V lost 9 bases to trimming and J lost 0 bases, with 9 bases between them. From germline, CDR1 is LNHDA and CDR2 SQIVND (reference sequence).

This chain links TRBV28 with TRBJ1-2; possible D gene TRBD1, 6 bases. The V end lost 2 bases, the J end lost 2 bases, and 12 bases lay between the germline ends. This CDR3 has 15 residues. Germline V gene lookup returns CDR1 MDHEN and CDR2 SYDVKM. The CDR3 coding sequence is TGTGCCAGCAGTTTAGGGCAGGGGCCAAACTATGGCTACACCTTC. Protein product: CASSLGQGPNYGYTF.

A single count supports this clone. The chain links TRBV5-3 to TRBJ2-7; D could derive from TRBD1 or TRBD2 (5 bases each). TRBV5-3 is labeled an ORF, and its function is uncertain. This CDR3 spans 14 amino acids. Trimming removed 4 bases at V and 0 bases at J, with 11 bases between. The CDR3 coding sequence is TGTGCCAGAAGCGGGAGTACAGGCTCCTACGAGCAGTACGTC. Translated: CARSGSTGSYEQYV.

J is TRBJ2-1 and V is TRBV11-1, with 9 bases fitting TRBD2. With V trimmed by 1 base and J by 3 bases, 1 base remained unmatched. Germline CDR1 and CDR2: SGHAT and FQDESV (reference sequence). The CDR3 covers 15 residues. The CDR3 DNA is TGTGCCAGCAGCTTAGTAGCGGGGGTCTACAATGAGCAGTTCTTC. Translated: CASSLVAGVYNEQFF.

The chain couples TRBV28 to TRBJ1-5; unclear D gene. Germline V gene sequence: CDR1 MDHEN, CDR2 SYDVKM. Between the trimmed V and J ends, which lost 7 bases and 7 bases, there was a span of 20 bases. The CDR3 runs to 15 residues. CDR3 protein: CASIPSGSSWQPQHF. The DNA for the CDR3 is TGTGCCAGCATCCCATCGGGGAGTAGTTGGCAGCCCCAGCATTTT.

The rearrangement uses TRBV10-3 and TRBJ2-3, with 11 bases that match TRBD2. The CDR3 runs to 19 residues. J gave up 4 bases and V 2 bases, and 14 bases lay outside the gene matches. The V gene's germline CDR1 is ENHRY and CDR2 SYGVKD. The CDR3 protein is CAISEPTMPSGRWSDTQYF. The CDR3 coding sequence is TGTGCCATCAGTGAGCCCACGATGCCTAGCGGGAGGTGGTCAGATACGCAGTATTTT.

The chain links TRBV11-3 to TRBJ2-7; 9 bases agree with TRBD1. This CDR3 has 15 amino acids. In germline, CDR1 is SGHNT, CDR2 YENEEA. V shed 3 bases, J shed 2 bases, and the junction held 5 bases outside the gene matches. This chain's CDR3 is CASSLDRGPPYEQYV. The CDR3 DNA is TGTGCCAGCAGCTTGGACAGGGGCCCTCCCTACGAGCAGTACGTC.

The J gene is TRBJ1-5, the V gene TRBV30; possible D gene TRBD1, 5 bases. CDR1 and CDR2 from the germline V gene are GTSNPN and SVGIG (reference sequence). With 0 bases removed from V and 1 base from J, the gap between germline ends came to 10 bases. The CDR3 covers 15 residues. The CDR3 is CAWSVPWDSNQPQHF. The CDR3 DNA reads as TGTGCCTGGAGTGTACCATGGGACAGCAATCAGCCCCAGCATTTT.

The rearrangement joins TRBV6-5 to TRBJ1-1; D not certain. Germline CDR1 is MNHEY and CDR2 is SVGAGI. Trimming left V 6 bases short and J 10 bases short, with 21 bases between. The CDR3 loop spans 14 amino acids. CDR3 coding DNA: TGTGCCAGCAGCCGACCCGGGTCCGGGTTTGGAGCTTTCTTT. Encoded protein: CASSRPGSGFGAFF.

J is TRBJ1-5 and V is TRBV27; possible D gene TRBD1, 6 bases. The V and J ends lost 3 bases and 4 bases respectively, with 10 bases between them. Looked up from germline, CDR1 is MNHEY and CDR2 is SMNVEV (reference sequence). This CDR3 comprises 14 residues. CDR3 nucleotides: TGTGCCAGCAGTTTCCAGGGGTGGAATCAGCCCCAGCATTTT. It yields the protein CASSFQGWNQPQHF.

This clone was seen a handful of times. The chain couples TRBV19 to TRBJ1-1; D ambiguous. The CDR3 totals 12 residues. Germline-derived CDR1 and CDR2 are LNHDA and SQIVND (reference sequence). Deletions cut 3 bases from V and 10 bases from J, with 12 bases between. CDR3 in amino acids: CASSIGLGTAFF. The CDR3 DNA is TGTGCCAGTAGTATTGGTTTGGGTACAGCTTTCTTT.

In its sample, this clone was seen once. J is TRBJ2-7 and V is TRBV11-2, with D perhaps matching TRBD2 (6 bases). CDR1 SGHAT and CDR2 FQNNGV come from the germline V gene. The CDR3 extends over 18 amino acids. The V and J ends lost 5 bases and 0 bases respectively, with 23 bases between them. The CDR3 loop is CASSEPGGPYSDSYEQYV. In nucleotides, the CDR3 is TGTGCCAGCAGCGAACCCGGGGGACCTTATAGCGACTCCTACGAGCAGTACGTC.

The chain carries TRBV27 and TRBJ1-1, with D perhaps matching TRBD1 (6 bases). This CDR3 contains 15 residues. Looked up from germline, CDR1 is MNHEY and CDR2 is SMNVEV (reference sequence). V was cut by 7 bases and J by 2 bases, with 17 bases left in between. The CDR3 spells CASTPWGQTNTEAFF. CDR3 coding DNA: TGTGCCAGCACCCCTTGGGGGCAGACCAACACTGAAGCTTTCTTT.

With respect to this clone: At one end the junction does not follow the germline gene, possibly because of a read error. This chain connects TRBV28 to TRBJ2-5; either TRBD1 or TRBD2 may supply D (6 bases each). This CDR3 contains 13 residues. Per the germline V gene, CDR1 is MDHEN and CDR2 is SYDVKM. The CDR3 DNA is TGTGCCAGCAGTTTGGGGGGCCAAGGGACCCAGTACTTC. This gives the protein CASSLGGQGTQYF.

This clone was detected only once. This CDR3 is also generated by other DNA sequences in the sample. This CDR3 is CASLSLDGRDGYTF. The CDR3 region has the DNA TGTGCCAGTCTATCCCTGGACGGCAGGGATGGCTACACCTTC. This chain links TRBV6-1 with TRBJ1-2; maybe TRBD1 (5 bases). The CDR3 extends over 14 amino acids. CDR1 and CDR2 (germline): MNHNS, SASEGT. The V gene lost 9 bases and the J gene lost 6 bases, with 20 bases spanning the gap.

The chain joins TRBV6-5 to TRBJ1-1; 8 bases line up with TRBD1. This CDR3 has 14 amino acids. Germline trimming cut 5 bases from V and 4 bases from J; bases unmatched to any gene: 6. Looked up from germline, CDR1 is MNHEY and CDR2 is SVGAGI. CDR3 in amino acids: CASSGQGLGTEAFF. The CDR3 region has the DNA TGTGCCAGCAGTGGACAGGGATTGGGCACTGAAGCTTTCTTT.

CDR3 in DNA: TGTGCCAGCAGGGCCGGTTCGGGCCGTGGGCAGTTCTTC. Its translation is CASRAGSGRGQFF. V gene TRBV11-3 combines with J gene TRBJ2-1, with unresolved D. The germline V gene encodes CDR1 SGHNT and CDR2 YENEEA. Trimming removed 6 bases at V and 12 bases at J, with 18 bases between. The length of the CDR3 is 13 residues.

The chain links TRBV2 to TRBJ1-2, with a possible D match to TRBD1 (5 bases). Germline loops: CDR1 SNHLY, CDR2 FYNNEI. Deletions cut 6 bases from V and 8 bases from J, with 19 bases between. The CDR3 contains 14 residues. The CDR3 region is CASSELRGLRGYTF. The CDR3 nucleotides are TGTGCCAGCAGCGAACTTAGGGGACTGCGGGGCTACACCTTC.

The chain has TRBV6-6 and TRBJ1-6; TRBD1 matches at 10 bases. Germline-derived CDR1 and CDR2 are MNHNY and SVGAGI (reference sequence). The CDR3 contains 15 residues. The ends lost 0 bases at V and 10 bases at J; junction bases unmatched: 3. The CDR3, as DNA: TGTGCCAGCAGTTACTCTAGGGACAGGGGATCACCCCTCCACTTT. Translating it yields CASSYSRDRGSPLHF.

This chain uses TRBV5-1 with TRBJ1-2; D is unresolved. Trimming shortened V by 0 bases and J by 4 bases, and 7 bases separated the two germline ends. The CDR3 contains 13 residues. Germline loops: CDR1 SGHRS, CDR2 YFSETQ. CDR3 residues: CASSLGAAYGYTF. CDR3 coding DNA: TGCGCCAGCAGCTTGGGGGCAGCCTATGGCTACACCTTC.

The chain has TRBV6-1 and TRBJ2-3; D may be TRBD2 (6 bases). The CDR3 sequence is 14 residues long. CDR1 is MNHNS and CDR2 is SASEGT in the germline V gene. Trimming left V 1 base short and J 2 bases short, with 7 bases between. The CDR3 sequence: CASSEGGNTDTQYF. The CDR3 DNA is TGTGCCAGCAGTGAAGGCGGGAACACAGATACGCAGTATTTT.

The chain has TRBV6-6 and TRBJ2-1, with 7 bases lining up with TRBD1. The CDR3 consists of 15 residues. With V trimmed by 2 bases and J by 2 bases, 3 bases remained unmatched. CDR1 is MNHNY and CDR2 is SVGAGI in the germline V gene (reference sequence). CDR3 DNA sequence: TGTGCCAGCAGTTACATCCAGGGGGCCTACAATGAGCAGTTCTTC. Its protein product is CASSYIQGAYNEQFF.

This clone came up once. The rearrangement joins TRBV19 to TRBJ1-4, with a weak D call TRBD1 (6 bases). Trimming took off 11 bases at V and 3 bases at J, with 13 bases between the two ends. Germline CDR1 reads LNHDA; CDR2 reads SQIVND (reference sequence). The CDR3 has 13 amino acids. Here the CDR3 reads CAVQGGANEKLFF. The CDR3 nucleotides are TGTGCCGTACAGGGAGGAGCTAATGAAAAACTGTTTTTT. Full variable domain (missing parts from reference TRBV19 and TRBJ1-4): DGGITQSPKYLFRKEGQNVTLSCEQNLNHDAMYWYRQDPGQGLRLIYYSQIVNDFQKGDIAEGYSVSREKKESFPLTVTSAQKNPTAFYLCAVQGGANEKLFFGSGTQLSVL.

CDR3 nucleotides: TGTGCCAGCAGCGCGGGACAGTTCACTGAAGCTTTCTTT. The encoded protein is CASSAGQFTEAFF. V gene TRBV7-2 combines with J gene TRBJ1-1, with 7 nucleotides matching TRBD1. The CDR3 runs to 13 residues. The V segment lost 5 bases and the J segment 4 bases; nucleotides outside the gene matches: 4. Germline-derived CDR1 and CDR2 are SGHTA and FQGNSA.

The CDR3 here is CASRQGGGETQYF. CDR3 bases: TGTGCCAGCAGACAGGGGGGGGGAGAGACCCAGTACTTC. The V gene is TRBV28, the J gene TRBJ2-5; a possible D gene is TRBD1 (8 bases). This CDR3 spans 13 amino acids. Germline V CDR1 and CDR2: MDHEN, SYDVKM. Trimming took 6 bases from V and 4 from J, leaving 12 bases between them. The full variable domain, completed using reference TRBV28 and TRBJ2-5, is DVKVTQSSRYLVKRTGEKVFLECVQDMDHENMFWYRQDPGLGLRLIYFSYDVKMKEKGDIPEGYSVSREKKERFSLILESASTNQTSMYLCASRQGGGETQYFGPGTRLLVL.